Listed here are 23 T cell receptor beta chains from one sample, sequenced in a study of cytomegalovirus exposure and HLA in healthy donors. Assay: immunoSEQ multiplex PCR; the TCRdb copy retains only in-frame clones and omits some. This sample has 120,000 to 150,000 clones, with about nine tenths found just once. The sequencing input was PBMCs. These receptors were collected from a man younger than 35 in good health and CMV-seropositive.

The gene calls are TRBV6-5 and TRBJ2-1; the match to TRBD1 covers 9 bases. Trimming removed 6 bases from V and 2 bases from J; junction bases left unmatched: 5. Germline V gene sequence: CDR1 MNHEY, CDR2 SVGAGI. CDR3 size: 15 residues. The chain's CDR3 is CASRAGQGPYNEQFF. The CDR3 DNA is TGTGCCAGCAGGGCGGGACAGGGTCCCTACAATGAGCAGTTCTTC.

The chain has TRBV7-8 and TRBJ1-5; 8 bases are shared with TRBD1. The CDR3 spans 16 residues. Germline CDR1 SGHVS, CDR2 FQNEAQ. The V gene end was trimmed by 5 bases and the J gene end by 3 bases; junction bases not matched to a gene: 9. CDR3 loop: CASSLKTGAYNQPQHF. The CDR3 DNA sequence: TGTGCCAGCAGCCTTAAGACAGGGGCCTACAATCAGCCCCAGCATTTT.

This chain joins TRBV15 and TRBJ2-1; TRBD2 matches 7 bases. The germline V gene has CDR1 LNHNV and CDR2 YYDKDF (reference sequence). V lost 1 base to trimming and J lost 2 bases; unmatched junction nucleotides: 5. The CDR3 consists of 16 residues. The CDR3 loop reads CATSRVGRTAYNEQFF. In nucleotides, the CDR3 is TGTGCCACCAGCAGAGTCGGGAGGACCGCCTACAATGAGCAGTTCTTC.

The chain recombines TRBV28 with TRBJ2-2, with D maybe TRBD1 (5 bases). Germline CDR1 MDHEN, CDR2 SYDVKM. The CDR3 length is 12 residues. The V gene lost 2 bases and the J gene lost 9 bases, with 7 bases spanning the gap. CDR3 sequence reads: CASSLGARELFF. In nucleotides, the CDR3 is TGTGCCAGCAGTTTAGGGGCCAGGGAGCTGTTTTTT.

The chain couples TRBV5-8 to TRBJ1-2, with 9 bases matching TRBD1. The CDR3 spans 14 residues. In germline, CDR1 is SGHTS, CDR2 YDEGEE. The V segment lost 2 bases and the J segment 3 bases; nucleotides outside the gene matches: 2. The DNA for the CDR3 is TGTGCCAGCAGCTTAGGGGACAGGGACTATGGCTACACCTTC. As protein: CASSLGDRDYGYTF.

The V gene is TRBV5-6, the J gene TRBJ2-3; 9 positions agree with TRBD1. This CDR3 spans 14 amino acids. V dropped 5 bases and J dropped 6; count of bases not matched to a gene: 7. Germline loops: CDR1 SGHDT, CDR2 YYEEEE. In DNA form, the CDR3 reads TGTGCCAGCAGTTCCGGGACAGGGTTTGATACGCAGTATTTT. Its protein is CASSSGTGFDTQYF.

The rearrangement joins TRBV2 to TRBJ2-5; 7 positions match TRBD1. This CDR3 spans 14 amino acids. Germline V gene sequence: CDR1 SNHLY, CDR2 FYNNEI. J gave up 1 base and V 5 bases, and 4 bases lay outside the gene matches. The CDR3 protein is CASSRDSTQETQYF. CDR3 coding DNA: TGTGCCAGCAGTAGGGACAGCACCCAAGAGACCCAGTACTTC.

The gene calls are TRBV2 and TRBJ2-5, with D maybe TRBD1 (7 bases). This CDR3 is built from 17 residues. The V and J ends lost 10 bases and 5 bases respectively, with 29 bases between them. Germline CDR1 SNHLY, CDR2 FYNNEI. CDR3 sequence: CAIRGGSGTVPGETQYF. DNA of the CDR3: TGTGCCATTCGAGGGGGGTCCGGGACAGTCCCGGGGGAGACCCAGTACTTC. The full variable domain, rest sourced from reference TRBV2 and TRBJ2-5, is EPEVTQTPSHQVTQMGQEVILRCVPISNHLYFYWYRQILGQKVEFLVSFYNNEISEKSEIFDDQFSVERPDGSNFTLKIRSTKLEDSAMYFCAIRGGSGTVPGETQYFGPGTRLLVL.

The rearrangement joins TRBV7-9 to TRBJ2-7; D is perhaps TRBD1 (5 bases). V lost 5 bases to trimming and J lost 3 bases, with 17 bases between them. This CDR3 has 15 residues. CDR1 and CDR2 from the germline V gene are SEHNR and FQNEAQ (reference sequence). This CDR3 reads CASSLSQASIYEQYF. CDR3 coding DNA: TGTGCCAGCAGCCTTTCACAGGCCAGCATCTACGAGCAGTACTTC.

The chain recombines TRBV5-6 with TRBJ2-5; unclear D gene. The CDR3 length is 11 residues. Between the trimmed V and J ends, which lost 2 bases and 5 bases, there was a span of 4 bases. CDR1 is SGHDT and CDR2 is YYEEEE in the germline V gene. The CDR3 DNA reads TGTGCCAGCAGCTTAGCGGAGACCCAGTACTTC. Translation: CASSLAETQYF.

V and J are TRBV30 and TRBJ1-1; D remains unclear. The CDR3 runs 13 residues. V was cut by 2 bases and J by 7 bases, with 14 bases left in between. The germline V gene has CDR1 GTSNPN and CDR2 SVGIG (reference sequence). The CDR3: CAWSFVGYGEAFF. CDR3 DNA sequence: TGTGCCTGGAGTTTTGTCGGGTACGGTGAAGCTTTCTTT.

The chain recombines TRBV15 with TRBJ2-1; D perhaps matches TRBD2 (6 bases). Deletions cut 1 base from V and 2 bases from J, with 12 bases between. The CDR3 is 16 residues long. Germline V gene data show CDR1 as LNHNV and CDR2 as YYDKDF (reference sequence). The CDR3 nucleotides read TGTGCCACCAGCAGAGGTCACGGGGGACCCTACAATGAGCAGTTCTTC. It translates to CATSRGHGGPYNEQFF.

The V and J genes are TRBV11-2 and TRBJ2-7; no clear D gene. Germline lookup yields CDR1 SGHAT and CDR2 FQNNGV. Trimming removed 2 bases at V and 2 bases at J, with 7 bases between. The CDR3 spans 13 residues. CDR3 sequence (DNA): TGTGCCAGCAGCTTAAATATAGCCTACGAGCAGTACTTC. Its translation: CASSLNIAYEQYF.

The chain couples TRBV12-5 to TRBJ2-2; 14 bases are shared with TRBD2. This CDR3 has 18 amino acids. The V and J ends lost 2 bases and 7 bases, in that order; junction bases with no gene match: 9. The V gene's germline CDR1 is LGHNT and CDR2 FRNRAP. The CDR3, as DNA: TGTGCTAGTGGTTTGTCCTTGACTAGCGGGGGGGCCTTCGGGGAGCTGTTTTTT. Encoded protein: CASGLSLTSGGAFGELFF.

The chain employs TRBV27 and TRBJ1-4, with 7 bases aligning to TRBD1. Losses at the gene ends were 5 bases for V and 5 bases for J; bases not matched to a gene: 5. The CDR3 contains 14 residues. Per germline, CDR1 MNHEY and CDR2 SMNVEV (reference sequence). The CDR3 region has the DNA TGTGCCAGCAGTGCCGGGACAGTCAATGAAAAACTGTTTTTT. As protein: CASSAGTVNEKLFF. The full variable domain, with the rest looked up from reference TRBV27 and TRBJ1-4, is EAQVTQNPRYLITVTGKKLTVTCSQNMNHEYMSWYRQDPGLGLRQIYYSMNVEVTDKGDVPEGYKVSRKEKRNFPLILESPSPNQTSLYFCASSAGTVNEKLFFGSGTQLSVL.

The chain has TRBV18 and TRBJ1-6; 7 bases are shared with TRBD1. The J segment lost 1 base and the V segment lost 4 bases, leaving 10 bases of the junction unmatched. The germline V gene has CDR1 KGHSH and CDR2 LQKENI. This CDR3 is 18 amino acids long. The CDR3 loop reads CASSQETGLLSYNSPLHF. CDR3 DNA sequence: TGTGCCAGCTCACAGGAGACAGGGTTGTTATCCTATAATTCACCCCTCCACTTT.

The V and J genes are TRBV5-1 and TRBJ2-3; 10 bases are a match to TRBD2. The CDR3 covers 16 residues. The V gene end was trimmed by 4 bases and the J gene end by 2 bases; junction bases not matched to a gene: 7. Germline V gene lookup returns CDR1 SGHRS and CDR2 YFSETQ. The chain's CDR3 is CASSPGTSAYTDTQYF. As DNA, the CDR3 is TGCGCCAGCAGCCCCGGGACTAGCGCCTACACAGATACGCAGTATTTT. Combining the CDR3 with reference TRBV5-1 and TRBJ2-3 gives the whole variable domain KAGVTQTPRYLIKTRGQQVTLSCSPISGHRSVSWYQQTPGQGLQFLFEYFSETQRNKGNFPGRFSGRQFSNSRSEMNVSTLELGDSALYLCASSPGTSAYTDTQYFGPGTRLTVL.

The genes are TRBV6-5 and TRBJ1-3; TRBD1 might be the D (5 bases). The germline V gene has CDR1 MNHEY and CDR2 SVGAGI. The CDR3 covers 16 residues. The germline V and J ends were trimmed by 0 bases and 11 bases, with 20 bases remaining between them. CDR3 nucleotides: TGTGCCAGCAGTTACTCGAACTTTGGGGCGAGAGGAGCCATATATTTT. It is translated as CASSYSNFGARGAIYF.

A few counts support this clone. The J gene is TRBJ2-7, the V gene TRBV7-8; 7 positions match TRBD1. The CDR3 runs 14 residues. Germline CDR1 is SGHVS and CDR2 is FQNEAQ. V was pared by 0 bases and J by 6 bases, with 5 bases of the junction left unmatched. This CDR3 is CASSLAGGAAEQYF. In DNA form, the CDR3 reads TGTGCCAGCAGCTTAGCAGGGGGCGCGGCCGAGCAGTACTTC.

V gene TRBV6-4 combines with J gene TRBJ2-2; 15 positions agree with TRBD2. In germline, CDR1 is MRHNA, CDR2 SNTAGT. The CDR3 covers 18 residues. The V segment lost 3 bases and the J segment 6 bases; nucleotides outside the gene matches: 8. The CDR3 sequence is CASSDWGLAGGLAGELFF. In DNA form, the CDR3 reads TGTGCCAGCAGTGATTGGGGACTAGCGGGGGGCCTCGCCGGGGAGCTGTTTTTT.

The V gene is TRBV15, the J gene TRBJ2-3, with TRBD2 matching over 10 bases. CDR3 size: 15 residues. J was trimmed by 1 base and V by 3 bases; bases with no gene match: 1. CDR1 and CDR2 from the germline V gene are LNHNV and YYDKDF (reference sequence). CDR3 loop: CATSRSGRGTDTQYF. For the CDR3, the DNA is TGTGCCACCAGCAGGAGCGGGAGGGGCACAGATACGCAGTATTTT.

The chain couples TRBV7-2 to TRBJ1-4; no clear D. The CDR3 totals 13 residues. CDR1 SGHTA and CDR2 FQGNSA come from the germline V gene. The V end lost 2 bases, the J end lost 7 bases, and 8 bases lay between the germline ends. The DNA for the CDR3 is TGTGCCAGCAGCTTATCTCACATTGAAAAACTGTTTTTT. Its translation is CASSLSHIEKLFF.

The chain uses TRBV28 and TRBJ1-1; 7 bases match TRBD1. The V and J ends lost 9 bases and 3 bases, in that order; junction bases with no gene match: 7. From germline, CDR1 is MDHEN and CDR2 SYDVKM. The CDR3 extends over 13 amino acids. The CDR3 spells CASKITGDTEAFF. CDR3 coding DNA: TGTGCCAGTAAGATTACAGGGGACACTGAAGCTTTCTTT.